This T cell receptor (beta chain) was sequenced during a study of blood T cell repertoires in COVID-19. Grouping used clinical history reported by participants in a survey and questionnaire. The data were produced by immunoSEQ multiplex PCR, yet TCRdb's version contains in-frame clones alone and is incomplete. This sample has some 430,000 clones, with 90% found just once. CDR3 length equals 13 residues. Germline-derived CDR1 and CDR2 are SEHNR and FQNEAQ (reference sequence). The germline V and J ends were trimmed by 6 bases and 1 base, with 6 bases remaining between them. The V call is TRBV7-9, the J call TRBJ2-2; D gene ambiguous. Specimen: PBMCs or T cells enriched from blood (not recorded which). This sequence was found in a man between 18 and 35 years old who had recovered from COVID-19. CDR3 region: CASSQLNTGELFF. Written as DNA, the CDR3 is TGTGCCAGCAGTCAACTGAACACCGGGGAGCTGTTTTTT.